Following are 12 T cell receptor beta chains from one sample sequenced in a study of T-cell reconstitution after alpha-beta-depleted transplantation in children. Unique molecular identifiers were incorporated when the TCRbeta library was constructed. Each CDR3 protein gets one entry after TCRdb re-called the PCR reads with MiXCR. The repertoire holds around 370,000 distinct CDR3 sequences, around 15% seen once, with around 41% in the top ten. The sample in question was PBMCs, mostly from graft donor cells, obtained 360 days after TCRalphabeta/CD19-depleted stem cell transplant. These receptors originate from a male patient between 2 and 15 years old who had a stem cell transplant for acute lymphoblastic leukemia, so the T cells may come from the graft donor.

This clonotype was recorded a few times. J is TRBJ2-7 and V is TRBV4-1; 8 bases are a match to TRBD1. V shed 5 bases and J 2 bases; nucleotides not matched to a gene: 5. The V gene's germline CDR1 is MGHRA and CDR2 YSYEKL. This CDR3 is 14 amino acids long. CDR3 in amino acids: CASSARQGTYEQYF. In DNA form, the CDR3 reads TGCGCCAGCAGCGCAAGACAGGGGACCTACGAGCAGTACTTC.

V and J are TRBV19 and TRBJ2-1; the match to TRBD2 covers 7 bases. Germline CDR1 and CDR2: LNHDA and SQIVND (reference sequence). The junction had 17 bases not matched to a gene; V was cut back by 2 bases and J by 4 bases. The CDR3 runs to 19 residues. In nucleotides, the CDR3 is TGTGCCAGTAGTATATTTTCGGGAGCGAGTACTAGCGCGTACAATGAGCAGTTCTTC. It encodes CASSIFSGASTSAYNEQFF.

This clonotype was seen only once. The chain uses TRBV28 and TRBJ2-1, with TRBD1 matching 8 bases. V shed 3 bases, J shed 0 bases, and the junction held 10 bases outside the gene matches. CDR3 length: 18 amino acids. Germline values: CDR1 MDHEN, CDR2 SYDVKM. As DNA, the CDR3 is TGTGCCAGCAGTTTTGGACAGGGTCGGTATAGCTCCTACAATGAGCAGTTCTTC. It is translated as CASSFGQGRYSSYNEQFF.

This clonotype has just a few counts. The chain uses TRBV10-3 and TRBJ2-7, with unresolved D. Trimming shortened V by 2 bases and J by 7 bases, and 21 bases separated the two germline ends. This CDR3 contains 16 residues. Germline V gene data show CDR1 as ENHRY and CDR2 as SYGVKD. CDR3 protein: CAISEGQYLRRREQYF. In DNA, the CDR3 is TGTGCCATCAGTGAGGGGCAGTACCTAAGAAGAAGGGAGCAGTACTTC.

V and J are TRBV6-1 and TRBJ2-2; D unclear. The CDR3 has 16 residues. Trimming took off 6 bases at V and 1 base at J, with 15 bases between the two ends. Germline V gene sequence: CDR1 MNHNS, CDR2 SASEGT. The CDR3 sequence is CASSLPRGLNTGELFF. The CDR3 nucleotides read TGTGCCAGCAGCCTACCGCGCGGATTGAACACCGGGGAGCTGTTTTTT.

This sequence joins TRBV20-1 and TRBJ2-1; the match to TRBD2 covers 10 bases. Germline assignment: CDR1 DFQATT and CDR2 SNEGSKA (reference sequence). This CDR3 is 18 amino acids long. Trimming cost V 0 bases and J 0 bases; bases outside gene matches: 8. The CDR3 is CSARDLGASGSSYNEQFF. The CDR3 DNA reads as TGCAGTGCTAGAGACCTAGGGGCTAGCGGGAGCTCCTACAATGAGCAGTTCTTC.

The chain combines TRBV13 with TRBJ2-7; TRBD2 matches at 11 bases. Germline V gene lookup returns CDR1 PRHDT and CDR2 FYEKMQ (reference sequence). This CDR3 is built from 17 residues. J lost 0 bases, V lost 0 bases, and 4 bases had no gene match. The CDR3 loop is CASSLGRSGRASYEQYF. CDR3 DNA: TGTGCCAGCAGCTTAGGTCGTAGCGGGAGGGCCTCCTACGAGCAGTACTTC.

This clonotype was seen only a few times. The J gene is TRBJ2-1, the V gene TRBV7-8; D is unclear. V lost 1 base and J lost 2, with 6 bases in between. Germline assignment: CDR1 SGHVS and CDR2 FQNEAQ. This CDR3 has 14 amino acids. CDR3: CASSLVGTYNEQFF. CDR3 nucleotides: TGTGCCAGCAGCTTAGTTGGGACCTACAATGAGCAGTTCTTC.

This clonotype has a handful of counts. The chain uses TRBV4-2 and TRBJ2-7; TRBD1 matches at 10 bases. The CDR3 spans 17 residues. CDR1 is LGHNA and CDR2 is YNFKEQ in the germline V gene. V shed 2 bases, J shed 4 bases, and the junction held 11 bases outside the gene matches. The chain's CDR3 is CASSQQFGTGVGYEQYF. Written as DNA, the CDR3 is TGTGCCAGCAGCCAACAATTTGGGACAGGGGTAGGGTACGAGCAGTACTTC.

In the case of this clonotype: This may be a read error, as it is one base from a much larger clone. The rearrangement joins TRBV19 to TRBJ2-7; D is undetermined. The V end lost 3 bases, the J end lost 2 bases, and 17 bases lay between the germline ends. The length of the CDR3 is 16 residues. Germline CDR1 reads LNHDA; CDR2 reads SQIVND (reference sequence). Here the CDR3 DNA reads TGTGCCAGTAGTATGGGCCATGGTGGAGTGCCCTACGAGCAGTACTTC. It encodes CASSMGHGGVPYEQYF.

This chain uses TRBV10-2 with TRBJ2-7; tentatively, D is TRBD1 (5 bases). V was trimmed by 5 bases and J by 3 bases, leaving 17 bases between them. The CDR3 has 15 amino acids. From germline, CDR1 is WSHSY and CDR2 SAAADI. The CDR3 DNA reads as TGCGCCAGCAGTCCCCAGGGTAATGGAGTCTACGAGCAGTACTTC. Its protein product is CASSPQGNGVYEQYF.

As concerns this clonotype: One end of the junction varies from germline; a read error may be responsible. V gene TRBV5-1 combines with J gene TRBJ2-7, with D unresolved. This CDR3 is 14 amino acids long. The germline V gene has CDR1 SGHRS and CDR2 YFSETQ. The CDR3, as DNA: TGCGCCAGCAGCTTAGGCGGCCGCTCCAACGAGCAGTACTTC. The encoded protein is CASSLGGRSNEQYF.